Presented here are 12 T cell receptor beta chains from one specimen sequenced in a study of blood T cell repertoires in COVID-19. Measured with immunoSEQ multiplex PCR; TCRdb has only the in-frame clones, and not every one. The data show about 210,000 clones, about 90% seen once. The material sequenced was peripheral blood. These receptors all come from an older woman with acute or convalescent COVID-19.

The V gene is TRBV11-3, the J gene TRBJ2-7, with 12 bases matching TRBD2. The germline gives CDR1 SGHNT, CDR2 YENEEA. This CDR3 contains 15 residues. With V trimmed by 5 bases and J by 3 bases, 5 bases remained unmatched. The DNA of the CDR3 is TGTGCCAGCAGCGCGACTAGCGGGAGAAACTACGAGCAGTACTTC. Its protein product is CASSATSGRNYEQYF.

The V call is TRBV2, the J call TRBJ1-6; no firm D call. Germline CDR1 and CDR2: SNHLY and FYNNEI. There are 15 residues in the CDR3. The germline V and J ends were trimmed by 11 bases and 0 bases, with 14 bases remaining between them. The chain's CDR3 is CAGRPGSSYNSPLHF. DNA of the CDR3: TGTGCCGGCCGCCCTGGGAGCTCCTATAATTCACCCCTCCACTTT. Based on the CDR3 plus reference TRBV2 and TRBJ1-6, the full variable domain is EPEVTQTPSHQVTQMGQEVILRCVPISNHLYFYWYRQILGQKVEFLVSFYNNEISEKSEIFDDQFSVERPDGSNFTLKIRSTKLEDSAMYFCAGRPGSSYNSPLHFGNGTRLTVT.

The gene calls are TRBV4-1 and TRBJ2-2; TRBD2 matches 9 bases. There are 18 residues in the CDR3. Germline V gene data show CDR1 as MGHRA and CDR2 as YSYEKL. Losses at the gene ends were 4 bases for V and 2 bases for J; bases not matched to a gene: 11. The DNA of the CDR3 is TGCGCCAGCAGCCTGCCGGAGCGGGGGGAACTTAACACCGGGGAGCTGTTTTTT. The encoded protein is CASSLPERGELNTGELFF.

In DNA, the CDR3 is TGTGCCAGCAGCTTAGGGCAGGCTCAGAATCAGCCCCAGCATTTT. Translation: CASSLGQAQNQPQHF. V gene TRBV7-9 combines with J gene TRBJ1-5; D remains ambiguous. Germline V gives CDR1 SEHNR, CDR2 FQNEAQ (reference sequence). This CDR3 region has 15 residues. The ends were cut back, 1 base at V and 4 bases at J, with 11 bases in the middle.

This clone was counted between two and nine times. The chain combines TRBV27 with TRBJ1-6; D may be TRBD1 (6 bases). Trimming took 6 bases from V and 5 from J, leaving 14 bases between them. Germline values: CDR1 MNHEY, CDR2 SMNVEV (reference sequence). CDR3 length: 15 residues. The CDR3 bases are TGTGCCAGCAGAGCACAGGGATGGGATAATTCACCCCTCCACTTT. Its translation is CASRAQGWDNSPLHF.

The chain has TRBV29-1 and TRBJ2-5; 9 bases fit TRBD1. This CDR3 is 13 amino acids long. The germline CDR1 and CDR2 sequences are SQVTM and ANQGSEA. V lost 7 bases, J lost 4 bases, and 7 bases stayed unmatched. The CDR3 DNA reads as TGCAGCGCCTGGACAGGGGTGTTAGAGACCCAGTACTTC. Amino acids: CSAWTGVLETQYF.

This clone was seen a handful of times. V gene TRBV4-1 combines with J gene TRBJ1-2; D unresolved. Germline values: CDR1 MGHRA, CDR2 YSYEKL. The V and J ends lost 7 bases and 0 bases respectively, with 21 bases between them. The CDR3 sequence is 17 residues long. This CDR3 reads CASNHRGRGRSNYGYTF. The CDR3 DNA reads TGCGCCAGCAACCATCGAGGCCGGGGAAGATCTAACTATGGCTACACCTTC.

The chain couples TRBV6-6 to TRBJ2-5, with D possibly TRBD1 on 5 matching bases. In germline, CDR1 is MNHNY, CDR2 SVGAGI (reference sequence). With 6 bases removed from V and 5 bases from J, the gap between germline ends came to 19 bases. The CDR3 is 15 residues long. CDR3 sequence: CASRLDSSQGETQYF. The CDR3 DNA reads TGTGCCAGCAGACTCGACAGCTCCCAAGGGGAGACCCAGTACTTC.

J is TRBJ2-7 and V is TRBV28, with a possible D match to TRBD2 (5 bases). V was cut by 2 bases and J by 6 bases, with 8 bases left in between. CDR1 MDHEN and CDR2 SYDVKM come from the germline V gene. The CDR3 runs to 12 residues. Written as DNA, the CDR3 is TGTGCCAGCAGTTTACGGGGTAGCGAGCAGTACTTC. Its protein is CASSLRGSEQYF.

V and J are TRBV2 and TRBJ2-2, with a weak D call TRBD1 (5 bases). This CDR3 has 13 amino acids. The germline V gene encodes CDR1 SNHLY and CDR2 FYNNEI. V was cut by 6 bases and J by 6 bases, with 11 bases left in between. The DNA for the CDR3 is TGTGCCAGCAGGATCGCAGGGTCCGGGGAGCTGTTTTTT. Protein sequence: CASRIAGSGELFF.

CDR3 amino acids: CASSLWGRRFGEQYF. CDR3 nucleotides: TGTGCCAGCAGTTTGTGGGGGCGTAGGTTCGGCGAGCAGTACTTC. The chain recombines TRBV27 with TRBJ2-7, with D maybe TRBD1 (6 bases). The length of the CDR3 is 15 residues. Trimming removed 3 bases at V and 6 bases at J, with 18 bases between. From germline, CDR1 is MNHEY and CDR2 SMNVEV (reference sequence).

The chain recombines TRBV5-4 with TRBJ2-1; 9 nucleotides align to TRBD2. This CDR3 is built from 16 residues. Germline CDR1 is SGHNT and CDR2 is YYREEE (reference sequence). V dropped 1 base and J dropped 3; count of bases not matched to a gene: 5. This CDR3 reads CASSLKTSGVYNEQFF. The CDR3 DNA sequence: TGTGCCAGCAGCTTGAAGACTAGCGGAGTCTACAATGAGCAGTTCTTC. The variable domain in full, completed from reference TRBV5-4 and TRBJ2-1, reads ETGVTQSPTHLIKTRGQQVTLRCSSQSGHNTVSWYQQALGQGPQFIFQYYREEENGRGNFPPRFSGLQFPNYSSELNVNALELDDSALYLCASSLKTSGVYNEQFFGPGTRLTVL.